Below are 4 T cell receptor beta chains sequenced from a single sample in a study of T cell clonality in common variable immunodeficiency. The antigens of these receptors remain unknown. Generated by immunoSEQ multiplex PCR, the TCRdb table keeps only in-frame clones and is missing some. This set yields around 15,000 clones and no singletons; the top ten hold around 12%. Findings and limits, study-wide: Reportedly, TCR beta sequences from common variable immunodeficiency showed fewer deletions and N-nucleotide insertions.

Sequenced sample: peripheral blood mononuclear cells. The receptors come from a human donor with common variable immunodeficiency.

Remarks on this clone: The read is 3 residues too short to cover the CDR3 end, so that end is filled in from the germline J gene. The rearrangement links TRBV7-2 to TRBJ2-2; D gene uncertain. This CDR3 region has 13 residues. Germline values: CDR1 SGHTA, CDR2 FQGNSA. Between the trimmed V and J ends, which lost 6 bases and 6 bases, there was a span of 11 bases. The CDR3 loop is CASRGRVAGELFF. The sequenced part of the CDR3 DNA is TGTGCCAGCAGAGGGCGAGTCGCCGGGGAG.

This clone was detected only a few times. The read halts 3 residues ahead of the CDR3 end, with the missing end drawn from the germline J gene. The gene calls are TRBV7-2 and TRBJ2-5, with TRBD1 identical over 7 bases. Trimming removed 6 bases from V and 2 bases from J; junction bases left unmatched: 9. CDR1 and CDR2 (germline): SGHTA, FQGNSA. The CDR3 contains 15 residues. CDR3 DNA (partial): TGTGCCAGCAGAGAGAGACAGGGCCTACAAGAGACC. Its protein product is CASRERQGLQET. Given in full, the CDR3 is CASRERQGLQETQYF. The full variable domain, rest sourced from reference TRBV7-2 and TRBJ2-5, is GAGVSQSPSNKVTEKGKDVELRCDPISGHTALYWYRQSLGQGLEFLIYFQGNSAPDKSGLPSDRFSAERTGGSVSTLTIQRTQQEDSAVYLCASRERQGLQETQYFGPGTRLLVL.

Turning to this clone: From the germline J gene comes the end of the CDR3, since the read stops 3 residues before it. V and J are TRBV30 and TRBJ1-6, with TRBD1 as a possible D gene (5 bases). V lost 0 bases, J lost 9 bases, and 15 bases lay in between. The CDR3 totals 15 residues. The V gene's germline CDR1 is GTSNPN and CDR2 SVGIG (reference sequence). This chain's CDR3 is CAWSVETLGGSPLHF. The CDR3 bases that were read are TGTGCCTGGAGTGTGGAGACGCTGGGGGGTTCACCC.

The CDR3 reads CAWRGQTILYNEQFF. The covered CDR3 bases are TGTGCCTGGAGGGGACAGACAATTCTATACAATGAG. The J gene is TRBJ2-1, the V gene TRBV30; 7 bases align to TRBD1. With the read ending 3 residues before the CDR3 end, the germline J gene is used to fill in that end. The CDR3 is 15 residues long. Germline V gives CDR1 GTSNPN, CDR2 SVGIG (reference sequence). The junction had 9 bases not matched to a gene; V was cut back by 3 bases and J by 4 bases.